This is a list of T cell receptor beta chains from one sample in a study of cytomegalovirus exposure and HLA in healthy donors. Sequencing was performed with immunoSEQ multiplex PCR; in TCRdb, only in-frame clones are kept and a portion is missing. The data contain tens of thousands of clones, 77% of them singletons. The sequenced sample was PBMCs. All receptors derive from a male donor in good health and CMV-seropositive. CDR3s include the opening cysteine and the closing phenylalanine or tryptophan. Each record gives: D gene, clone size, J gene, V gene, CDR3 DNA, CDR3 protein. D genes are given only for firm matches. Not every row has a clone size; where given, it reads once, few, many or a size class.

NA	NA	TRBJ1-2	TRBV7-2	TGTGCCAGCAGCTTGCTACCGCCGGGTGATGGGGGCTACACCTTC	CASSLLPPGDGGYTF
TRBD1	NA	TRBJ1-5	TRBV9	TGTGCCAGCAGCCGGGACAGCGGGAATCAGCCCCAGCATTTT	CASSRDSGNQPQHF
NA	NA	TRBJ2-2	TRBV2	TGTGCCAGCAGTGAAGCCGGTACTAACTACGGAGCCGGGGAGCTGTTTTTT	CASSEAGTNYGAGELFF
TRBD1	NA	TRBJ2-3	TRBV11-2	TGTGCCAGCAGCCAGAGCACAGGGGTTTGGACAGATACGCAGTATTTT	CASSQSTGVWTDTQYF
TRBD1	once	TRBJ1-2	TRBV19	TGTGCCAGTAACTCCAGAACACCAGGTCGGGGGCGTTTGGGACAGGCTAACTATGGCTACACCTTC	CASNSRTPGRGRLGQANYGYTF
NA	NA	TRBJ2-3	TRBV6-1	TGTGCCAGCAGTCTCCGGGGAAGCACAGATACGCAGTATTTT	CASSLRGSTDTQYF
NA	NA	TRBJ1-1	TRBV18	TGTGCCAGCTCTCTCCAGGTTAACGTTGAAACTGAAGCTTTCTTT	CASSLQVNVETEAFF
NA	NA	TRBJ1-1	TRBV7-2	TGTGCCAGCAGCTTAGTGGCAAGCCCGAGGACTGAAGCTTTCTTT	CASSLVASPRTEAFF
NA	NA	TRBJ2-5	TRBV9	TGTGCCAGCAGCGTAGAACCGGGGTCGATAGAGACCCAGTACTTC	CASSVEPGSIETQYF
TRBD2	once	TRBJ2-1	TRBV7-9	TGTGCCAGCACCGGTAGCGGGGGGTTTTACAATGAGCAGTTCTTC	CASTGSGGFYNEQFF
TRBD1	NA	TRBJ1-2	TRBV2	TGTGCCAGCAGTGACCGTCAGGGGGGCTATGGCTACACCTTC	CASSDRQGGYGYTF
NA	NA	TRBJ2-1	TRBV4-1	TGCGCCAGCAGCCAAGCCGCGGGACAGCTCAATGAGCAGTTCTTC	CASSQAAGQLNEQFF
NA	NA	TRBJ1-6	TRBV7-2	TGTGCCAGCAGCTTAGTTTTCGGGGGAGTGGGGAATTCACCCCTCCACTTT	CASSLVFGGVGNSPLHF
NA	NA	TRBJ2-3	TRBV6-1	TGTGCCAGCAGTGGAGGTCTGCGGCCAACAGGCGCTCGAGATACGCAGTATTTT	CASSGGLRPTGARDTQYF
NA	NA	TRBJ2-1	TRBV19	TGTGCCAGTAGTACGGATAGGGGGGGCTCCTACAATGAGCAGTTCTTC	CASSTDRGGSYNEQFF
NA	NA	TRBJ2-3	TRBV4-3	TGCGCCAGCAGCCAAGAAACCGGTAACGGTCTAGCGACTAGCACAGATACGCAGTATTTT	CASSQETGNGLATSTDTQYF
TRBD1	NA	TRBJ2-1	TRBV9	TGTGCCAGCAGCGTTGAGGGGGCAAGCTCCTACAATGAGCAGTTCTTC	CASSVEGASSYNEQFF
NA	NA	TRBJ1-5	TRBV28	TGTGCCAGCAGTTTTCAGGGGTATAGCAATCAGCCCCAGCATTTT	CASSFQGYSNQPQHF
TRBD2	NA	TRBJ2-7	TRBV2	TGTGCCAGCAGTGAAGTTCCGGGAGGGGACGAGCAGTACTTC	CASSEVPGGDEQYF
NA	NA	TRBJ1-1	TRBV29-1	TGCAGCGTTGGCGGGGGGACTGAAGCTTTCTTT	CSVGGGTEAFF
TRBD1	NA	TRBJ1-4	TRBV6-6	TGTGCCAGCATTAAGACAGGGTATAATGAAAAACTGTTTTTT	CASIKTGYNEKLFF
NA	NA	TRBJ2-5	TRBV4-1	TGCGCCAGCAGCCAAGCGGACACACACCAAGAGACCCAGTACTTC	CASSQADTHQETQYF
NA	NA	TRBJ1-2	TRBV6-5	TGTGCCAGCAGTCTTCTCCAGGGATCAGGCTACACCTTC	CASSLLQGSGYTF
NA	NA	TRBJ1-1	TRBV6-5	TGTGCCAGCAGTTACCAGAACCAGGGGAACACTGAAGCTTTCTTT	CASSYQNQGNTEAFF
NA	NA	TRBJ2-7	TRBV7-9	TGTGCCAGCAGCACCCAGGGGGGCCTCTACGAGCAGTACTTC	CASSTQGGLYEQYF
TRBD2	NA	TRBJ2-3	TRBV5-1	TGCGCCAGCAGCATGACTAGCGGGGGTGTGGATACGCAGTATTTT	CASSMTSGGVDTQYF
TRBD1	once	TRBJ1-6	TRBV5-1	TGCGCCAGCAGCCCGGGACAGACAGGTTCACCCCTCCACTTT	CASSPGQTGSPLHF
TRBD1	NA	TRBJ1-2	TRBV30	TGTGCCTGGAGTGTTGAGACAGGGGCCTTC	CAWSVETGAF
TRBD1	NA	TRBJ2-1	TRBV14	TGTGCCAGCAAACCATACGGGACAGGGAACGAGCAGTTCTTC	CASKPYGTGNEQFF
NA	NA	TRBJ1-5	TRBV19	TGTGCCAGTAGTCGGGTATCCAATCAGCCCCAGCATTTT	CASSRVSNQPQHF
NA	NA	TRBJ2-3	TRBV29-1	TGCAGCGTCCTTCCCCGAGAGGGTGATACGCAGTATTTT	CSVLPREGDTQYF
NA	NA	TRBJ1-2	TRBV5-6	TGTGCCAGCAGTTGGAGAGGAAGTACCTATGGCTACACCTTC	CASSWRGSTYGYTF
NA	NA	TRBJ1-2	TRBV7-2	TGTGCCAGCAGCTTCTATTTGGGTCTGAAAGGGGGTAGAGATGGCTACACCTTC	CASSFYLGLKGGRDGYTF
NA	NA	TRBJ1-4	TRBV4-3	TGCGCCAGCAGCCAAGACAGACAGCGAAAACTGTTTTTT	CASSQDRQRKLFF
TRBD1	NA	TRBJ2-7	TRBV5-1	TGCGCCAGCAGCCCGCCGGGACAGGACTACGAGCAGTACTTC	CASSPPGQDYEQYF
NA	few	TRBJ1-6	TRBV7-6	TGTGCCAGCAGCGACGTAACCCGGGAATTACTTTCACCCCTCCACTTT	CASSDVTRELLSPLHF
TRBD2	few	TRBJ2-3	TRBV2	TGTGCCAGCGGTCCGGGACTAGCGGGGACAGATACGCAGTATTTT	CASGPGLAGTDTQYF
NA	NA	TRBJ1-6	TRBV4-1	TGCGCCAGCAGCCATGCTGGAGGGGAGGGGAGCTCCTATAATTCACCCCTCCACTTT	CASSHAGGEGSSYNSPLHF
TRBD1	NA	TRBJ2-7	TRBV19	TGTGCCAGTAGTTCGGACAGGGGGCCATACGAGCAGTACTTC	CASSSDRGPYEQYF
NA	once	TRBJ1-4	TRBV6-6	TGTGCCAGCAGTTTACAGGGTCCGAGGGCTAATGAAAAACTGTTTTTT	CASSLQGPRANEKLFF
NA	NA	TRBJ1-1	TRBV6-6	TGTGCCAGCAGTTACTATCAGGGGCACACTGAAGCTTTCTTT	CASSYYQGHTEAFF
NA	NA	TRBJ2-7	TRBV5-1	TGCGCCAGCAGCTTAACAGGGCTTGCCTACGAGCAGTACTTC	CASSLTGLAYEQYF
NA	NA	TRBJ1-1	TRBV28	TGTGCCAGCAGCCTAACCGGCGGGGGTGAAGCTTTCTTT	CASSLTGGGEAFF
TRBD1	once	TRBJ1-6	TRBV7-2	TGTGCCAGCAGTTGGACAGGGGATAATTCACCCCTCCACTTT	CASSWTGDNSPLHF
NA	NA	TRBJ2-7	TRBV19	TGTGCCAGTAGTTCTGGGCAGACGTCCTCCTCCTACGAGCAGTACTTC	CASSSGQTSSSYEQYF
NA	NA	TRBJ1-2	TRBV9	TGTGCCAGCAGCGCTCAGAGGGAGCAGGCGGACTATGGCTACACCTTC	CASSAQREQADYGYTF
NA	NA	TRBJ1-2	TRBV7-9	TGTGCCAGCAGCTTTAAGGGGAACTATGGCTACACCTTC	CASSFKGNYGYTF
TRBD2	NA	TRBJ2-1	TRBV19	TGTGCCAGTAGTATCACTAGCGGGGCTGGGAATGAGCAGTTCTTC	CASSITSGAGNEQFF
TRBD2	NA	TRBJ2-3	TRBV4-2	TGTGCCAGCAGCCAAGCGGATAGCGGGGGAGATGCAGATACGCAGTATTTT	CASSQADSGGDADTQYF
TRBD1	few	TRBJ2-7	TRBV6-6	TGTGCCAGCAGCCGAAGCAGGGGGTCCGACGAGCAGTACTTC	CASSRSRGSDEQYF
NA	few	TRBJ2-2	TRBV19	TGTGCCAGTACAGACACCGGGGAGCTGTTTTTT	CASTDTGELFF
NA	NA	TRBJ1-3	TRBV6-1	TGTGCCAGCAGTGAAAATCCGTCCTCTGGAAACACCATATATTTT	CASSENPSSGNTIYF
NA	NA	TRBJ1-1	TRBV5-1	TGCGCCAGCAGCTTGGGAACGTGGGGGGGAGGCACTGAAGCTTTCTTT	CASSLGTWGGGTEAFF
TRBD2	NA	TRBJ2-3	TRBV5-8	TGTGCCAGCAGCTCAAGCGGGGGGTTCACAGATACGCAGTATTTT	CASSSSGGFTDTQYF
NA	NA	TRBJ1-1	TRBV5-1	TGCGCCAGCAGCTTATTTGAGTCCGCCAACACTGAAGCTTTCTTT	CASSLFESANTEAFF
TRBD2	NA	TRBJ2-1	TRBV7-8	TGTGCCAGCAGCTTCTTGACTAGCGGGGGATTCAATGAGCAGTTCTTC	CASSFLTSGGFNEQFF
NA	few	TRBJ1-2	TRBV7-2	TGTGCCAGCAGCTTAGATCCTCTACTGGGCTACACCTTC	CASSLDPLLGYTF
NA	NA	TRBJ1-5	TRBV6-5	TGTGCCAGCAGTTACTCGCGGGGAAATCAGCCCCAGCATTTT	CASSYSRGNQPQHF